This T cell receptor (beta chain) originates from a study of beta chain features in type 1 diabetes. Findings and limits, study-wide: The study found moderately but significantly shorter TCRB CDR3s in all four CD4+ subsets of Type 1 diabetes patients.

Germline-derived CDR1 and CDR2 are GTSNPN and SVGIG (reference sequence). CDR3 length equals 16 residues. Trimming at V came to 0 bases and at J to 4 bases, leaving 8 bases not matched to a gene. Comments on this clone: The antigen is unknown.

Of the isolated RNA, all was reverse transcribed, and so the sequenced material was expressed TCRB transcripts. The assay was immunoSEQ multiplex PCR, and TCRdb's table has in-frame clones only and misses some. This sample has 300,000 to 450,000 clones, with around 13% found just once. This receptor was identified in a woman aged 18-35 years with type 1 diabetes. The sample was naive CD4+ T cells from blood. The chain combines TRBV30 with TRBJ2-2; 7 bases align to TRBD2. The CDR3: CAWSVRLGGGTGELFF. The CDR3 coding sequence is TGTGCCTGGAGTGTACGGTTGGGGGGGGGCACCGGGGAGCTGTTTTTT.